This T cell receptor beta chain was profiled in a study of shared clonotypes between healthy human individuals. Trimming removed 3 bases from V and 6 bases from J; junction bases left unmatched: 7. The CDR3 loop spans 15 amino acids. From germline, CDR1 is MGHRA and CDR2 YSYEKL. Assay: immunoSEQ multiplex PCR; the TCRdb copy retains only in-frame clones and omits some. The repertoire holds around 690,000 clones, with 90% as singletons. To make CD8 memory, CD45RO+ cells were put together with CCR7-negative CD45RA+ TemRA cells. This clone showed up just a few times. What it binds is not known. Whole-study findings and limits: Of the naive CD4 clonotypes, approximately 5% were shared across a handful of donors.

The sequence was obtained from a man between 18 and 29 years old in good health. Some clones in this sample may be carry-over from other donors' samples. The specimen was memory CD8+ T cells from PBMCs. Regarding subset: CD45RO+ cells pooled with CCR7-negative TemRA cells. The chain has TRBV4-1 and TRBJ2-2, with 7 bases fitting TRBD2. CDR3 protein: CASSQALGLAGELFF. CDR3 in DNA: TGCGCCAGCAGCCAGGCCCTCGGACTAGCCGGGGAGCTGTTTTTT.